This TCR beta chain emerged from a study of T cell repertoires in cytomegalovirus infection. For the study at large: Indications of both CMV infection and matching HLA type were provided by public TCR beta signatures.

TCRdb analysed the reads with MiXCR anew, one entry per CDR3 protein. Of about half a million distinct CDR3 sequences listed, around 30% are singletons. V shed 0 bases and J 3 bases; nucleotides not matched to a gene: 3. This CDR3 region has 15 residues. The germline V gene has CDR1 SGHVS and CDR2 FQNEAQ. General study results and limits: Within the response measured ex vivo, HLA-C-restricted CMV-specific TCR beta clonotypes were dominant. Summed public TCR beta family frequency identified CMV carriers bearing the relevant HLA.

There are a few counts of this clonotype. Its antigen remains unidentified. This receptor was taken from a human donor in good health (CMV status not recorded). Some clones in this sample may be carry-over from other donors' samples. J is TRBJ2-7 and V is TRBV7-8, with 9 bases matching TRBD2. This specimen consisted of cultured PBMCs, obtained from culture after CMV antigen stimulation. DNA for the CDR3: TGTGCCAGCAGCTTAGCCCCTAGCGGGATCTACGAGCAGTACGTC. Protein: CASSLAPSGIYEQYV.